Listed below are T cell receptor beta chains from one sample, sequenced in a study of early T cells in non-severe SARS-CoV-2 infection. Each CDR3 protein gets one entry after TCRdb re-called the 5' RACE reads with MiXCR. The sample has roughly 90,000 distinct CDR3 sequences, about 14% seen once. Material: whole blood. These receptors all come from an adult who was a healthcare worker with PCR-confirmed SARS-CoV-2 infection or an uninfected control (not recorded which). Both conserved end residues are part of each CDR3. Each record gives: CDR3 DNA, CDR3 protein, J gene, clone size, V gene, D gene. The D gene is left open where the match is weak. The size field is filled for only some rows; it gives once, few, many or a size class.

TGCGCCAGCAGTGAAGGGGGTAGATCTGAAGCTTTCTTT,CASSEGGRSEAFF,TRBJ1-1,NA,TRBV10-1,NA
TGCAGCGCTCTAGGGACAGGGATCAATGAGCAGTTCTTC,CSALGTGINEQFF,TRBJ2-1,NA,TRBV29-1,TRBD1
TGTGCCAGCAGGCTGCTCGGACAGTCCAATGAGCAGTTCTTC,CASRLLGQSNEQFF,TRBJ2-1,NA,TRBV6-1,NA
TGCAGTGCTAGAGATCCCCAGAGCTACAATGAGCAGTTCTTC,CSARDPQSYNEQFF,TRBJ2-1,NA,TRBV20-1,NA
TGTGCCAGCAGCCCCTTACCCTCATCCGGGAACACCATATATTTT,CASSPLPSSGNTIYF,TRBJ1-3,NA,TRBV7-8,NA
TGTGCCAGCAGTTACTCTAGTAGCGGGGGCATCAGATTCGCGAACACCGGGGAGCTGTTTTTT,CASSYSSSGGIRFANTGELFF,TRBJ2-2,NA,TRBV6-5,TRBD2
TGTGCCAGCAGCTCCGGACAGGTCGGCCAAGAGACCCAGTACTTC,CASSSGQVGQETQYF,TRBJ2-5,NA,TRBV11-3,TRBD1
TGTGCCAGCTCACCTAGTACAGGGGAAAAGGACTATGGCTACACCTTC,CASSPSTGEKDYGYTF,TRBJ1-2,NA,TRBV18,TRBD1
TGTGCCAGCTCCCAGGGGAAGGGCAATCAGCCCCAGCATTTT,CASSQGKGNQPQHF,TRBJ1-5,NA,TRBV18,NA
TGCAGCGTTGGGGAAGGGCGGAAGACTGAAGCTTTCTTT,CSVGEGRKTEAFF,TRBJ1-1,NA,TRBV29-1,NA
TGTGCCAGCAGCGCCGGGGGAGGGACAGGGGAAGATACGCAGTATTTT,CASSAGGGTGEDTQYF,TRBJ2-3,few,TRBV9,TRBD1
TGTGCCAGCAGTGAAACCCTAGCGGGCCAAAAGACCCAGTACTTC,CASSETLAGQKTQYF,TRBJ2-5,NA,TRBV6-1,TRBD2
TGTGCCAGCTCGAACGCCCAGAACACTGAAGCTTTCTTT,CASSNAQNTEAFF,TRBJ1-1,NA,TRBV18,NA
TGTGCCACCAGCGCCAGGACTGGGGAGCTGTTTTTT,CATSARTGELFF,TRBJ2-2,few,TRBV24-1,NA
TGCAGCGTTCCTCAGGGAAACACTGAAGCTTTCTTT,CSVPQGNTEAFF,TRBJ1-1,NA,TRBV29-1,NA
TGTGCCAGCAGCCAAGGGGGATTTAGCGGGGGCCGTCTTAGCACAGATACGCAGTATTTT,CASSQGGFSGGRLSTDTQYF,TRBJ2-3,NA,TRBV3-1,TRBD2
TGTGCCAGCTCACCGGGGCACAGCTATGGCTACACCTTC,CASSPGHSYGYTF,TRBJ1-2,NA,TRBV18,NA
TGTGCCTCAACCCTTAGCGGGGGACGCACAGATACGCAGTATTTT,CASTLSGGRTDTQYF,TRBJ2-3,few,TRBV7-2,TRBD2
TGCGCCAGCAGACCTGGACAGGGATATGAGCAGTTCTTC,CASRPGQGYEQFF,TRBJ2-1,few,TRBV5-1,TRBD1
TGTGCCAGCAGTAACAGGGACACCGGGGAGCTGTTTTTT,CASSNRDTGELFF,TRBJ2-2,NA,TRBV6-6,NA